The 4 T cell receptor beta chains given below trace back to one sample, sequenced in a study of T cell clonality in common variable immunodeficiency. The data were produced by immunoSEQ multiplex PCR, yet TCRdb's version contains in-frame clones alone and is incomplete. The data show approximately 56,000 clones, with none appearing a single time. Sequencing was carried out using peripheral blood mononuclear cells. Receptors were obtained from a person aged 18 to 75 in good health.

This clone appeared many times. The CDR3 end falls 3 residues outside the read, so it is completed with the germline J gene. V is TRBV10-3 and J is TRBJ2-1; TRBD2 matches at 9 bases. CDR1 is ENHRY and CDR2 is SYGVKD in the germline V gene. CDR3 length: 15 amino acids. The trim removed 5 bases at V and 7 bases at J, leaving 9 bases unmatched. Partial CDR3 DNA: TGTGCCATCAGTAGGGGGTTGGGACTAGCAAATGAG. As protein: CAISRGLGLANE. The full CDR3 protein is CAISRGLGLANEQFF.

This clone was seen many times. The CDR3 extends 3 residues past the end of the read, so its final part is completed from the germline J gene. V gene TRBV19 combines with J gene TRBJ1-6; D gene uncertain. The V gene lost 5 bases and the J gene lost 5 bases, with 10 bases spanning the gap. The CDR3 has 14 amino acids. Germline-derived CDR1 and CDR2 are LNHDA and SQIVND (reference sequence). CDR3 DNA, as far as it was read: TGTGCCAGTAGTTCCCGGGGAGATAATTCACCC. This codes for CASSSRGDNSP. In full, the CDR3 reads CASSSRGDNSPLHF.

Ten or more counts support this clone. The read ends 3 residues early relative to the CDR3; the germline J gene fills the gap. The rearrangement uses TRBV28 and TRBJ1-2; weak D call: TRBD1 (6 bases). Germline V lookup: CDR1 MDHEN, CDR2 SYDVKM. V gave up 3 bases and J gave up 3 bases, with 11 bases separating them. The CDR3 is 14 amino acids. The CDR3 sequence: CASSLVQGHYGYTF. The sequenced CDR3 bases are TGTGCCAGCAGTTTGGTACAGGGACACTATGGC.

This clone was seen ten or more times. The CDR3 goes on 3 residues after the read ends, and that part is filled in from the germline J gene. The chain has TRBV5-1 and TRBJ2-5, with D perhaps TRBD2 (5 bases). Deletions cut 4 bases from V and 5 bases from J, with 12 bases between. CDR1 SGHRS and CDR2 YFSETQ come from the germline V gene. This CDR3 comprises 13 residues. The CDR3 bases that were read are TGCGCCAGCAGCCGGGATCCGGGGGAGACC. It yields the protein CASSRDPGET. The whole CDR3 sequence reads CASSRDPGETQYF.